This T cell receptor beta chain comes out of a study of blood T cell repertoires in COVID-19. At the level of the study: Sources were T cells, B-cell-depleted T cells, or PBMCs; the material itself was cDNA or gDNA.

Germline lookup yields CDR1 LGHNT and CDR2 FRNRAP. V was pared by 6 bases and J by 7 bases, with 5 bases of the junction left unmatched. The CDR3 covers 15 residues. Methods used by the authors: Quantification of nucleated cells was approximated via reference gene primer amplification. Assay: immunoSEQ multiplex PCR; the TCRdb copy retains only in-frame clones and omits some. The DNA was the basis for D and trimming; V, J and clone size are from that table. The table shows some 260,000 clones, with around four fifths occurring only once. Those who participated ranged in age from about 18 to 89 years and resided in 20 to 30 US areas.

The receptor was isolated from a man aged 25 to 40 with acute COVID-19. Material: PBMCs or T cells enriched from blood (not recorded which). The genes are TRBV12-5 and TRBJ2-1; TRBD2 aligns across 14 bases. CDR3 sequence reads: CASGPTSGGENEQFF. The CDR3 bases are TGTGCTAGTGGCCCGACTAGCGGGGGGGAAAATGAGCAGTTCTTC.